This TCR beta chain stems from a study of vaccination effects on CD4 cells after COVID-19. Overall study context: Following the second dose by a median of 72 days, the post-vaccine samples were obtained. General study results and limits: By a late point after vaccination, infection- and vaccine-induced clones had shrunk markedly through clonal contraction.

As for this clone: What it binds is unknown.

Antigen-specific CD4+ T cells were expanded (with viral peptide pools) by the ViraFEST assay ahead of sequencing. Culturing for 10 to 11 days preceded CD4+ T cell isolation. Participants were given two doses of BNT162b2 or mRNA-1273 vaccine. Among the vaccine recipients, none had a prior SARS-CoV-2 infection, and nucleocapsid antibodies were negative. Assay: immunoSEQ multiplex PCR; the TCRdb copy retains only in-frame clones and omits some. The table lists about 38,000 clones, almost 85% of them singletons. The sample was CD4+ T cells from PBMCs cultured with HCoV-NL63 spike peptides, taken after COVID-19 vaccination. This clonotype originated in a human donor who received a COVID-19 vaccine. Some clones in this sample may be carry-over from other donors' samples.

The CDR3 nucleotides are TGTGCCAGCAGTTTCGGCTCTGGGGCCAACGTCCTGACTTTC. Its translation: CASSFGSGANVLTF. The V and J genes are TRBV27 and TRBJ2-6; D gene unclear. V lost 3 bases to trimming and J lost 0 bases, with 3 bases between them. The CDR3 length is 14 residues. Germline V lookup: CDR1 MNHEY, CDR2 SMNVEV (reference sequence). The full variable domain, in which reference TRBV27 and TRBJ2-6 provide the parts outside the CDR3, is EAQVTQNPRYLITVTGKKLTVTCSQNMNHEYMSWYRQDPGLGLRQIYYSMNVEVTDKGDVPEGYKVSRKEKRNFPLILESPSPNQTSLYFCASSFGSGANVLTFGAGSRLTVL.